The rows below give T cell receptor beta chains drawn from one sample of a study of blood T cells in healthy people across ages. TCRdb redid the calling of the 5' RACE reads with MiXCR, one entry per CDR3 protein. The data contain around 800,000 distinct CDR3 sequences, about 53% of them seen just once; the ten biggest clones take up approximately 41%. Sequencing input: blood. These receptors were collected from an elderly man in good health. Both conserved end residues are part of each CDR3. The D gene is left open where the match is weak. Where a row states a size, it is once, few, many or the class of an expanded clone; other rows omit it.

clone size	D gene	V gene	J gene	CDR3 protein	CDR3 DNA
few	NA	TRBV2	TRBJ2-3	CASSMEHRYAYF	TGTGCCAGCAGTATGGAGCACAGATACGCGTATTTT
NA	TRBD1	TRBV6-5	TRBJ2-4	CASSYSEGAGKNIQYF	TGTGCCAGCAGTTACTCAGAGGGGGCCGGCAAAAACATTCAGTACTTC
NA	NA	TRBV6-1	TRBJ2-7	CASSDPYEQYF	TGTGCCAGCAGTGACCCCTACGAGCAGTACTTC
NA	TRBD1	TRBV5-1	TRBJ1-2	CASSLDLTGARYGYTF	TGCGCCAGCAGCTTGGATCTTACAGGGGCCCGCTATGGCTACACCTTC
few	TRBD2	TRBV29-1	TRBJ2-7	CSVEYGGGYEQYF	TGCAGCGTTGAGTACGGGGGGGGATACGAGCAGTACTTC
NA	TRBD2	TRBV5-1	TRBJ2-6	CASSLAQGGPGANVLTF	TGCGCCAGCAGCTTGGCTCAGGGAGGGCCTGGGGCCAACGTCCTGACTTTC
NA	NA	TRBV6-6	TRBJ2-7	CASAGLGIAQYF	TGTGCCAGCGCCGGGCTAGGAATAGCGCAGTACTTC
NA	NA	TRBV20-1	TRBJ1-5	CSASPHGTYYSNQPQHF	TGCAGTGCTAGCCCCCACGGGACCTACTATAGCAATCAGCCCCAGCATTTT
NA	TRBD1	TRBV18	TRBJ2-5	CASSRPGQGETQYF	TGTGCCAGCTCACGACCGGGACAGGGAGAGACCCAGTACTTC
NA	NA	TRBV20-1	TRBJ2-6	CSAHRSGANVLTF	TGCAGTGCCCATCGTTCTGGGGCCAACGTCCTGACTTTC
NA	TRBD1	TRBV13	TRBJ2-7	CASSLYTRGPSSYEQYF	TGTGCCAGCAGCCTTTATACCAGGGGGCCGTCCTCCTACGAGCAGTACTTC
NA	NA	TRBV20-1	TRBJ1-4	CSVSFPMGVNEKLFF	TGCAGTGTTTCCTTCCCTATGGGGGTTAATGAAAAACTGTTTTTT
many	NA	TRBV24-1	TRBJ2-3	CATSDFGRSTQYF	TGTGCCACCAGTGATTTCGGCAGATCCACGCAGTATTTT
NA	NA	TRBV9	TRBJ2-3	CASSVGYATFKQTTDTQYF	TGTGCCAGCAGCGTAGGTTATGCGACTTTCAAACAGACCACAGATACGCAGTATTTT
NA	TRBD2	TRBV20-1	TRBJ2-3	CSASPISGTLGDTQYF	TGCAGTGCTAGCCCGATAAGCGGGACGTTAGGAGATACGCAGTATTTT
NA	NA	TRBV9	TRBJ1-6	CASSAQLGSPLHF	TGTGCCAGCAGCGCCCAGCTGGGGTCACCCCTCCACTTT
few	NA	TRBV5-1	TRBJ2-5	CASSLGSQGQETQYF	TGCGCCAGCAGCTTGGGATCCCAAGGGCAAGAGACCCAGTACTTC
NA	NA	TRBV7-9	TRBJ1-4	CASSSRAATNEKLFF	TGTGCCAGCAGCTCCCGGGCCGCAACTAATGAAAAACTGTTTTTT
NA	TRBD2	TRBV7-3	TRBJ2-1	CASSLRSGSSYNEQFF	TGTGCCAGCAGCTTACGCAGCGGGAGCTCCTACAATGAGCAGTTCTTC
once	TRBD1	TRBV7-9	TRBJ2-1	CASSLTYRGNEQFF	TGTGCCAGCAGCCTGACATACAGGGGAAATGAGCAGTTCTTC
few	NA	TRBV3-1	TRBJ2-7	CASSRVDQLTSGEQYF	TGTGCCAGCAGCCGCGTAGACCAACTAACGTCGGGCGAGCAGTACTTC
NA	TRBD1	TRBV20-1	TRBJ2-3	CSAGGQGRADTQYF	TGCAGTGCTGGGGGACAGGGGCGGGCAGATACGCAGTATTTT
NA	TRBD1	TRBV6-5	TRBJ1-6	CASSYPRTGGKNSPLHF	TGTGCCAGCAGTTACCCGAGAACAGGGGGCAAAAATTCACCCCTCCACTTT
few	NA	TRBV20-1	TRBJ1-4	CSARSLGTTNEKLFF	TGCAGTGCTAGATCCTTGGGCACAACTAATGAAAAACTGTTTTTT
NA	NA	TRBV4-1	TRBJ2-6	CASSNQGYGANVLTF	TGCGCCAGCAGCAACCAGGGATATGGGGCCAACGTCCTGACTTTC
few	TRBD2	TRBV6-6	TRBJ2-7	CASSYSGGLAEYEQYF	TGTGCCAGCAGTTACTCGGGGGGACTAGCGGAATACGAGCAGTACTTC
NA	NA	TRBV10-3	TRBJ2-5	CAISEQGTERETQYF	TGTGCCATCAGTGAGCAGGGGACCGAGCGAGAGACCCAGTACTTC
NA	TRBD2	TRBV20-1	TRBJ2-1	CSARDSTSGHNEQFF	TGCAGTGCTAGAGATTCGACTAGCGGTCACAATGAGCAGTTCTTC
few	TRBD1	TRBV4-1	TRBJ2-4	CASSRAEGAREQYF	TGCGCCAGCAGCCGCGCCGAGGGGGCAAGGGAGCAGTACTTC
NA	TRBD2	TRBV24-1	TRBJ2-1	CATSDPRTSGTEQFF	TGTGCCACCAGTGATCCCCGGACTAGCGGGACCGAGCAGTTCTTC
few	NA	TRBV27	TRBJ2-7	CASSQWGSPYEQYF	TGTGCCAGCAGCCAATGGGGCAGCCCCTACGAGCAGTACTTC
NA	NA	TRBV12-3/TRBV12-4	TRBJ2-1	CASSLEAGDYNEQFF	TGTGCTAGCAGTTTAGAAGCTGGGGACTACAATGAGCAGTTCTTC
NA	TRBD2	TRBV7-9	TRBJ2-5	CASSLGSGSPPGTQYF	TGTGCCAGCAGCTTAGGTAGCGGGAGCCCCCCGGGAACCCAGTACTTC
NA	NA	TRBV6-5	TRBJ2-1	CASSYPAQGNEQFF	TGTGCCAGCAGTTACCCCGCTCAGGGCAATGAGCAGTTCTTC
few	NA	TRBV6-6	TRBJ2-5	CASLYSGASLQETQYF	TGTGCCAGCCTTTACTCGGGGGCCAGCCTCCAAGAGACCCAGTACTTC
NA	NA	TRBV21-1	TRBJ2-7	CASTRRWLASSYEQYF	TGTGCCAGCACCCGAAGATGGCTAGCCAGCTCCTACGAGCAGTACTTC
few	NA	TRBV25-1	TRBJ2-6	CASSEPGANVLTF	TGTGCCAGCAGTGAACCTGGGGCCAACGTCCTGACTTTC
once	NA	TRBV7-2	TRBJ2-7	CASSFPPGGQSYEQYF	TGTGCCAGCAGCTTTCCTCCGGGGGGCCAATCCTACGAGCAGTACTTC
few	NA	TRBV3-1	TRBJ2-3	CASSQGRGTGTQYF	TGTGCCAGCAGCCAAGGCAGGGGCACGGGTACGCAGTATTTT
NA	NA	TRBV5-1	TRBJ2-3	CASRIGGEHRYAYF	TGCGCCAGCAGGATAGGGGGTGAGCACAGATACGCGTATTTT
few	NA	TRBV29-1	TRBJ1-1	CSVEARGLMGNTGEAFF	TGCAGCGTTGAAGCACGGGGACTTATGGGCAACACTGGTGAAGCTTTCTTT
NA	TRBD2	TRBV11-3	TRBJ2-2	CASSFETSGTGELFF	TGTGCCAGCAGCTTCGAGACTAGCGGGACCGGGGAGCTGTTTTTT